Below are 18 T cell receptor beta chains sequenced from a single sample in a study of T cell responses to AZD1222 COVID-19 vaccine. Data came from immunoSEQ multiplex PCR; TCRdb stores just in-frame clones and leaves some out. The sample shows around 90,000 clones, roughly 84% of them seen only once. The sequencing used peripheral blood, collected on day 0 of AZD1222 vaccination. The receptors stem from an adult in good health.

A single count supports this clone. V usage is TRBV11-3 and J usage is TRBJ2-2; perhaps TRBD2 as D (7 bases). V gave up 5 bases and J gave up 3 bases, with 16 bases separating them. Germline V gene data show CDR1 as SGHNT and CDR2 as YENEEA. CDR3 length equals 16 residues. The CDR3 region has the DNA TGTGCCAGCAGCCAAAGTCGGGGGGCGGACACCGGGGAGCTGTTTTTT. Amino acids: CASSQSRGADTGELFF.

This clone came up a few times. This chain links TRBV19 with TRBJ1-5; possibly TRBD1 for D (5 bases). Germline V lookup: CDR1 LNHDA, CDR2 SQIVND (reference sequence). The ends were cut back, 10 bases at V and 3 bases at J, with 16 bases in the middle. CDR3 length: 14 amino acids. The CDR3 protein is CATRVQGHNQPQHF. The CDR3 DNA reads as TGTGCCACCCGTGTCCAGGGCCACAATCAGCCCCAGCATTTT.

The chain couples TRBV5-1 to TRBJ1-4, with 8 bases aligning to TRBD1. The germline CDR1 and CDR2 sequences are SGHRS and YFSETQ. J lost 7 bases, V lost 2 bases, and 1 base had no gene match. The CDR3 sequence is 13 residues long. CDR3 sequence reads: CASSLGQGEKLFF. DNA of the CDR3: TGCGCCAGCAGCTTAGGACAGGGTGAAAAACTGTTTTTT.

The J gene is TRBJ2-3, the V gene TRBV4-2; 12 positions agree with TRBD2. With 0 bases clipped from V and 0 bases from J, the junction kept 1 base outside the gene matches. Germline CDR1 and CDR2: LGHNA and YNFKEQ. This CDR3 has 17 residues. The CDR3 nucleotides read TGTGCCAGCAGCCAAGAACTAGCGGGGGGTAGCACAGATACGCAGTATTTT. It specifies CASSQELAGGSTDTQYF.

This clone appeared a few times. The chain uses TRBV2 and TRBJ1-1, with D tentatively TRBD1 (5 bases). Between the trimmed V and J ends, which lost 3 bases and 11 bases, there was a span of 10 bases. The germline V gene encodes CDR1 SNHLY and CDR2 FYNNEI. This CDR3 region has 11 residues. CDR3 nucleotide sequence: TGTGCCAGCAGTGAGGCAGGGAGGGCTTTCTTT. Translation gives CASSEAGRAFF.

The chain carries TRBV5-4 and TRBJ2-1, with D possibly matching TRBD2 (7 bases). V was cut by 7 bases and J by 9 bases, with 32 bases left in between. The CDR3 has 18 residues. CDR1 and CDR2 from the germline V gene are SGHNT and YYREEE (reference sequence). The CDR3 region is CASPTLTPTGGGRGEQFF. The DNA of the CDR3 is TGTGCCAGCCCTACCTTGACACCTACTGGCGGGGGCCGCGGTGAGCAGTTCTTC.

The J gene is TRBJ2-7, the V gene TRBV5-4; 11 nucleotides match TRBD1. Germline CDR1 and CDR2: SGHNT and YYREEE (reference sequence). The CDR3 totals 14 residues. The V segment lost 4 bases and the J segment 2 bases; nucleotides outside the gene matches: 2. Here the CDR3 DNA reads TGTGCCAGCAGCCGGGACAGGGGGGCCTACGAGCAGTACTTC. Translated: CASSRDRGAYEQYF.

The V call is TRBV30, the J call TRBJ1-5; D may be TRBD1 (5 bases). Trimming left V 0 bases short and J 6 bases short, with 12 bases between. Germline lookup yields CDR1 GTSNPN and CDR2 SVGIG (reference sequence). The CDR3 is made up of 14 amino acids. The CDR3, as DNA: TGTGCCTGGAGTGTACGGGGGGAAAGTCAGCCCCAGCATTTT. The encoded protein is CAWSVRGESQPQHF.

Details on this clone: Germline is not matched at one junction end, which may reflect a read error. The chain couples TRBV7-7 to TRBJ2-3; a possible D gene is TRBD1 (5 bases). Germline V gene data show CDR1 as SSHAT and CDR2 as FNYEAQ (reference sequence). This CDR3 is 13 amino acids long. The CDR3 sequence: CASSQGGTDTQYF. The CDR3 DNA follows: TGTGCTAGCAGCCAGGGCGGAACAGATACGCAGTATTTT. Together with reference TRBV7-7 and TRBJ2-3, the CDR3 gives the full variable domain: GAGVSQSPRYKVTKRGQDVTLRCDPISSHATLYWYQQALGQGPEFLTYFNYEAQPDKSGLPSDRFSAERPEGSISTLTIQRTEQRDSAMYRCASSQGGTDTQYFGPGTRLTVL.

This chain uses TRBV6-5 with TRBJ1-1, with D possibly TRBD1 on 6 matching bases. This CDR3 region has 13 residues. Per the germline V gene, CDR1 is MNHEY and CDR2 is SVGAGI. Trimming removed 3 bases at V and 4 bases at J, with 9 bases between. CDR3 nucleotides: TGTGCCAGCAGTTATTTACAGGGCACTGAAGCTTTCTTT. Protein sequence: CASSYLQGTEAFF.

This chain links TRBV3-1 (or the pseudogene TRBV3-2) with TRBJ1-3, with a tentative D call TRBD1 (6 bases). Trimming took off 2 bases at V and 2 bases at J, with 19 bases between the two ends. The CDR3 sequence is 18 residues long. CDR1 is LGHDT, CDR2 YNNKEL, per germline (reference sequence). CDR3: CASSQLNPLAGAGNTIYF. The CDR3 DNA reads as TGTGCCAGCAGCCAACTTAATCCCCTAGCAGGGGCTGGAAACACCATATATTTT.

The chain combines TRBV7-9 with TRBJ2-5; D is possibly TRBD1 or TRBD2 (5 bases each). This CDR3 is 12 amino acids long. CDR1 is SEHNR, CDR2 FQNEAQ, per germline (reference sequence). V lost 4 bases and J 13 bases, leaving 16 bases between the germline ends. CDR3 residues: CASSSYRGPAYF. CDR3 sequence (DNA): TGTGCCAGCAGCTCCTATCGGGGACCAGCGTACTTC.

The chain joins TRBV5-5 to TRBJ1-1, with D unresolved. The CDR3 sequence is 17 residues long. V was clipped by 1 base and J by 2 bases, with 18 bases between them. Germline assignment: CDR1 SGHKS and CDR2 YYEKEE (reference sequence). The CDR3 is CASSLLQIIALNTEAFF. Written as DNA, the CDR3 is TGTGCCAGCAGCTTGCTGCAGATTATCGCCCTTAACACTGAAGCTTTCTTT.

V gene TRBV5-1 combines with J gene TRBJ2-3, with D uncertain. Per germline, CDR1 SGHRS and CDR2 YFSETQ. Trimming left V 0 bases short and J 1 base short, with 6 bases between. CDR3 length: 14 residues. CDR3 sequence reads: CASSLDTRTDTQYF. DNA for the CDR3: TGCGCCAGCAGCTTGGACACCCGCACAGATACGCAGTATTTT.

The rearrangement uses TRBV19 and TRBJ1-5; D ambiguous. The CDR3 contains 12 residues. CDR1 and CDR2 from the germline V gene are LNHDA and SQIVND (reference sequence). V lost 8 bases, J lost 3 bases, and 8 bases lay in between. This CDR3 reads CASEEANQPQHF. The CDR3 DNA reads TGTGCCAGTGAGGAGGCCAATCAGCCCCAGCATTTT.

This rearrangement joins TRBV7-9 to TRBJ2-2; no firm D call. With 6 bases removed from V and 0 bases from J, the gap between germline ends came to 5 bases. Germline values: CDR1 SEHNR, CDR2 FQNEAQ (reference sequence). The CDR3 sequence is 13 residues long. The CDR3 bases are TGTGCCAGCAGATTAACGAACACCGGGGAGCTGTTTTTT. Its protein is CASRLTNTGELFF.

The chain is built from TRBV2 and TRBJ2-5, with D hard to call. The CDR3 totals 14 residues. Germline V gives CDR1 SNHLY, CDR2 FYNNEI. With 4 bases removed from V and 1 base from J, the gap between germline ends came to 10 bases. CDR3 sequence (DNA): TGTGCCAGCAGTGGAGGCAGGTCCCAAGAGACCCAGTACTTC. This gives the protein CASSGGRSQETQYF. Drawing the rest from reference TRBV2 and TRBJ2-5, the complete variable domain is EPEVTQTPSHQVTQMGQEVILRCVPISNHLYFYWYRQILGQKVEFLVSFYNNEISEKSEIFDDQFSVERPDGSNFTLKIRSTKLEDSAMYFCASSGGRSQETQYFGPGTRLLVL.

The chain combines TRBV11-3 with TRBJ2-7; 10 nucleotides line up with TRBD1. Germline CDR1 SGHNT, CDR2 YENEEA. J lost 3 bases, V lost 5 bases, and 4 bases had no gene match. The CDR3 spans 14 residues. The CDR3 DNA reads TGTGCCAGCAGCCCTGGACAGGGGGGCTACGAGCAGTACTTC. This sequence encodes CASSPGQGGYEQYF.